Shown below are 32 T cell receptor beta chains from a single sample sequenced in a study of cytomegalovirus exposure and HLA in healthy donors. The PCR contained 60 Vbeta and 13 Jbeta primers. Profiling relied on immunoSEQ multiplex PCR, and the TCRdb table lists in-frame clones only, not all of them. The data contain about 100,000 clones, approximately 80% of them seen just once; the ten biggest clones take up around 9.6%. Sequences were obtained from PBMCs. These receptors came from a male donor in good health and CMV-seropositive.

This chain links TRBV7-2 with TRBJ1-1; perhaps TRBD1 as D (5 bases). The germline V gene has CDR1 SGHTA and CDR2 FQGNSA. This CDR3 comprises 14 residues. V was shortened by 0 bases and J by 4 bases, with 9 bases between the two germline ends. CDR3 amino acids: CASSLAQGSTEAFF. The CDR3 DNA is TGTGCCAGCAGCTTAGCGCAGGGTTCCACTGAAGCTTTCTTT.

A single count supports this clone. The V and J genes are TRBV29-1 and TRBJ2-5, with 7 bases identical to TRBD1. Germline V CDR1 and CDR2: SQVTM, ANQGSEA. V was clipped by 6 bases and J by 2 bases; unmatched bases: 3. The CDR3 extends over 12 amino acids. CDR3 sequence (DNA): TGCAGCGTCGCGACAGGGCAAGAGACCCAGTACTTC. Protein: CSVATGQETQYF. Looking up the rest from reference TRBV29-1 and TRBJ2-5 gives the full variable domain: SAVISQKPSRDICQRGTSLTIQCQVDSQVTMMFWYRQQPGQSLTLIATANQGSEATYESGFVIDKFPISRPNLTFSTLTVSNMSPEDSSIYLCSVATGQETQYFGPGTRLLVL.

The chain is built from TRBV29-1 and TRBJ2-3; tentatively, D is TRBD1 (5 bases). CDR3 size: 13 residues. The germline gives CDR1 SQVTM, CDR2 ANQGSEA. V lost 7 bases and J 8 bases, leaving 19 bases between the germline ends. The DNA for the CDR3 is TGCAGCGCTGACAGCGCATCCGTTTCTACGCAGTATTTT. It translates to CSADSASVSTQYF.

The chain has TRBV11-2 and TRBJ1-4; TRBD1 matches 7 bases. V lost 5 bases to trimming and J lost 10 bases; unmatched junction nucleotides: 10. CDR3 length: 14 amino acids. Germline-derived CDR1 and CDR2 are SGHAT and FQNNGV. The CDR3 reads CASSPGQGVGKLFF. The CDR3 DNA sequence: TGTGCCAGCAGCCCGGGGCAGGGGGTAGGAAAACTGTTTTTT.

The CDR3 DNA sequence: TGTGCCAGCAGCTTCAGGCGCTCCTACGAGCAGTACTTC. Its protein is CASSFRRSYEQYF. The chain has TRBV7-2 and TRBJ2-7; D unresolved. Trimming took off 3 bases at V and 0 bases at J, with 6 bases between the two ends. Germline CDR1 SGHTA, CDR2 FQGNSA. The CDR3 has 13 residues.

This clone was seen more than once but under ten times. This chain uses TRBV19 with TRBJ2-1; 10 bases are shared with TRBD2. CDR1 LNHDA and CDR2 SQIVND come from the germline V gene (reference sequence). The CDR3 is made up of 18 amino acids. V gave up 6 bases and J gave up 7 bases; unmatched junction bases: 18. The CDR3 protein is CASSYFRGAGGNVNEQFF. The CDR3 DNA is TGTGCCAGTAGCTATTTCAGGGGAGCGGGAGGGAATGTAAATGAGCAGTTCTTC. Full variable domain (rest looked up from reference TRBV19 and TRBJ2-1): DGGITQSPKYLFRKEGQNVTLSCEQNLNHDAMYWYRQDPGQGLRLIYYSQIVNDFQKGDIAEGYSVSREKKESFPLTVTSAQKNPTAFYLCASSYFRGAGGNVNEQFFGPGTRLTVL.

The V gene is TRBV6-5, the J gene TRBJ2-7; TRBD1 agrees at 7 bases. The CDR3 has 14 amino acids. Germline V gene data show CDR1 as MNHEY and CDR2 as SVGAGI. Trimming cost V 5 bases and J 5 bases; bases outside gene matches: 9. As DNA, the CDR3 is TGTGCCAGCAGTACACAGGGGAATAGGCACGAGCAGTACTTC. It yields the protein CASSTQGNRHEQYF.

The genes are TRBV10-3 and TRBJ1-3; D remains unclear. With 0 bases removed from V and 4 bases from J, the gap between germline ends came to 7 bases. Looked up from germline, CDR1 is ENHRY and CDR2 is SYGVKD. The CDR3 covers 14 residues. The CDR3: CAISESTSGNTIYF. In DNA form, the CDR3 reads TGTGCCATCAGTGAGTCGACTAGCGGAAACACCATATATTTT.

CDR3 in DNA: TGTGCCAGCAAAGGGCAGGGTCCCTACGAGCAGTACTTC. Its protein product is CASKGQGPYEQYF. The chain is built from TRBV2 and TRBJ2-5, with D possibly being TRBD1 (5 bases). The J call could be wrong; TRBJ2-7 is a better fit for the DNA end. Germline V CDR1 and CDR2: SNHLY, FYNNEI. The CDR3 consists of 13 residues.

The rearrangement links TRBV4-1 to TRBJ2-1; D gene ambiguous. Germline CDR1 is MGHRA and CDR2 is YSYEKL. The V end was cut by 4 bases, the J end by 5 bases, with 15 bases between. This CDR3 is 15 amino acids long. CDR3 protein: CASSPQSDNDNEQFF. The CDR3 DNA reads TGCGCCAGCAGCCCCCAATCAGATAATGACAATGAGCAGTTCTTC.

The CDR3 DNA sequence: TGCAGTGCTCAAGAGTATGGCTACACCTTC. It codes for CSAQEYGYTF. The chain has TRBV20-1 and TRBJ1-2; D not certain. Trimming stripped 5 bases from V and 5 bases from J, with 6 bases between. This CDR3 spans 10 amino acids. CDR1 and CDR2 (germline): DFQATT, SNEGSKA (reference sequence).

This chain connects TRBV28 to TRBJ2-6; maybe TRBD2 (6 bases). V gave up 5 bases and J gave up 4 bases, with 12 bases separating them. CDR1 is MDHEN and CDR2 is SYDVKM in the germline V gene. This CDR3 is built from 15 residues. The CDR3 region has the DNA TGTGCCAGCAGTAAGGGAGGCGCCGGGGCCAACGTCCTGACTTTC. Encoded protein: CASSKGGAGANVLTF.

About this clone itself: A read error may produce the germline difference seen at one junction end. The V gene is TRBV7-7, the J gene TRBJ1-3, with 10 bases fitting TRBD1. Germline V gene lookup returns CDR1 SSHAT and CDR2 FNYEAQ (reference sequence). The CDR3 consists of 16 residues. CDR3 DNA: TGTGCTAGCAGCCTCGGGACAGGGGTCTCTGGAAACACCATATATTTT. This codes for CASSLGTGVSGNTIYF.

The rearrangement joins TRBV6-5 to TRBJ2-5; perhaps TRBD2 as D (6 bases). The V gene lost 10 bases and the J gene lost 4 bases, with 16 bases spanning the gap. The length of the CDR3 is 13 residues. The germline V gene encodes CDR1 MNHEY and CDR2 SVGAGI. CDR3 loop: CATFRRRAETQYF. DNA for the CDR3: TGTGCCACCTTCCGCCGGAGGGCAGAGACCCAGTACTTC.

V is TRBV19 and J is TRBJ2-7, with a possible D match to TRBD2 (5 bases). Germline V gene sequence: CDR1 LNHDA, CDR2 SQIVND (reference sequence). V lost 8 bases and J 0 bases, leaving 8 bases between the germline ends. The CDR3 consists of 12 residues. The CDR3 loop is CASGAGSYEQYF. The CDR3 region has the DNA TGTGCCAGTGGCGCGGGCTCCTACGAGCAGTACTTC.

The CDR3 region has the DNA TGTGCCAGCAGCTTAGAGGGGAACGAGCAGTACTTC. This sequence encodes CASSLEGNEQYF. The rearrangement joins TRBV7-9 to TRBJ2-7, with D possibly being TRBD1 (5 bases). This CDR3 contains 12 residues. V was pared by 1 base and J by 5 bases, with 6 bases between. CDR1 and CDR2 (germline): SEHNR, FQNEAQ (reference sequence).

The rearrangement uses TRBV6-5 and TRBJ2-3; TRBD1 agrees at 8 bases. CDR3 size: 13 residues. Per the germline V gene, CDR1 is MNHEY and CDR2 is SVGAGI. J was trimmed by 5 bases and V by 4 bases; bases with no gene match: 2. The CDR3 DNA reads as TGTGCCAGCAGTTCCACAGGGGGAGATACGCAGTATTTT. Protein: CASSSTGGDTQYF.

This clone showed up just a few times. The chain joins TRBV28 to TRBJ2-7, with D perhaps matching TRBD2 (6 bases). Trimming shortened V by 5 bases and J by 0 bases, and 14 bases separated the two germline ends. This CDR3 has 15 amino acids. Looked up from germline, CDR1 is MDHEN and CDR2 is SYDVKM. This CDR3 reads CASSVSSGYSYEQYF. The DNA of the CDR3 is TGTGCCAGCAGTGTAAGTAGCGGTTACTCCTACGAGCAGTACTTC.

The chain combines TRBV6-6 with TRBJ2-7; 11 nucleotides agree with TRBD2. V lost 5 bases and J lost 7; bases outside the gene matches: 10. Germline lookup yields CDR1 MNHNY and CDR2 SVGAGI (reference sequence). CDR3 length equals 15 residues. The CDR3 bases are TGTGCCAGCAGTATTCGGACTAGCGGGTTAGAAGAGCAGTACTTC. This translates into CASSIRTSGLEEQYF.

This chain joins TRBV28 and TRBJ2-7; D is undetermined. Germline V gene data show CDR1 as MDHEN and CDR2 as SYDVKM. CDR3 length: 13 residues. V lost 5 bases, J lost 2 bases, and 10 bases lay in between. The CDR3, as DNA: TGTGCCAGCAGTACTGACATTACCTACGAGCAGTACTTC. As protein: CASSTDITYEQYF.

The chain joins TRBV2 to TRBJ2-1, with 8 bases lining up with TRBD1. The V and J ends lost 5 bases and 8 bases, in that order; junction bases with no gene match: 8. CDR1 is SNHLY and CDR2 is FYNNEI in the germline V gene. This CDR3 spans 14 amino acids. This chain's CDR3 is CASSRRGPRDEQFF. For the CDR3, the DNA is TGTGCCAGCAGTCGCAGGGGGCCGAGGGATGAGCAGTTCTTC.

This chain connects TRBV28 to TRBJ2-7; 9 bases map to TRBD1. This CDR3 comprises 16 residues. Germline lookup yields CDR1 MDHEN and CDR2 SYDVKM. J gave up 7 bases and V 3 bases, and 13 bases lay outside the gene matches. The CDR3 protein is CASSLSSTGQGKEQYF. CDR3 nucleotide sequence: TGTGCCAGCAGTTTGTCCTCAACGGGACAGGGAAAAGAGCAGTACTTC.

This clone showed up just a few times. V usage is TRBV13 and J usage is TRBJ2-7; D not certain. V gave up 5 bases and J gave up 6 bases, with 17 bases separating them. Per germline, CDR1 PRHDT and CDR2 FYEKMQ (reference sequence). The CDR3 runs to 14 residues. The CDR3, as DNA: TGTGCCAGCAGCCGGCTTGGGCCGCTTGCCGAGCAGTACTTC. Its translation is CASSRLGPLAEQYF.

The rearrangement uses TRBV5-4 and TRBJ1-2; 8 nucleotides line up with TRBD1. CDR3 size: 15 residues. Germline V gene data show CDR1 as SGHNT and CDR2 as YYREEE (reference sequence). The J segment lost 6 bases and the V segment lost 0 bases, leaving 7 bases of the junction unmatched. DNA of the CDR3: TGTGCCAGCAGCTTGGACAGGGGGGTGATTGATGGCTACACCTTC. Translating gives CASSLDRGVIDGYTF. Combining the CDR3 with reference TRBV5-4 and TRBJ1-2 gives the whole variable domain ETGVTQSPTHLIKTRGQQVTLRCSSQSGHNTVSWYQQALGQGPQFIFQYYREEENGRGNFPPRFSGLQFPNYSSELNVNALELDDSALYLCASSLDRGVIDGYTFGSGTRLTVV.

The chain's CDR3 is CASSLGPGGLDEQYF. The CDR3 DNA reads TGTGCCAGCAGCTTAGGGCCGGGGGGGCTGGACGAGCAGTACTTC. This rearrangement joins TRBV11-2 to TRBJ2-7; TRBD2 aligns across 8 bases. Germline CDR1 is SGHAT and CDR2 is FQNNGV. V dropped 1 base and J dropped 5; count of bases not matched to a gene: 7. The CDR3 is 15 residues long.

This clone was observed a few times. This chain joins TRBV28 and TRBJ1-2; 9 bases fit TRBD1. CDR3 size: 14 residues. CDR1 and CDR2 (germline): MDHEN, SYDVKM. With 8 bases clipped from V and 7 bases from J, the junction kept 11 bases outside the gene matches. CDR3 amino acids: CASRTRDRDAGYTF. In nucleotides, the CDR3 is TGTGCCAGCCGTACCCGGGACAGGGATGCTGGCTACACCTTC.

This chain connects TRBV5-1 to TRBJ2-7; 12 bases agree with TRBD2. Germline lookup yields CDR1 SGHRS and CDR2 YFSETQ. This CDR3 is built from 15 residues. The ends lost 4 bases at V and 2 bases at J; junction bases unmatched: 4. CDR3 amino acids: CASSHGTSGPYEQYF. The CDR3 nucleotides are TGCGCCAGCAGCCACGGGACTAGCGGGCCCTACGAGCAGTACTTC.

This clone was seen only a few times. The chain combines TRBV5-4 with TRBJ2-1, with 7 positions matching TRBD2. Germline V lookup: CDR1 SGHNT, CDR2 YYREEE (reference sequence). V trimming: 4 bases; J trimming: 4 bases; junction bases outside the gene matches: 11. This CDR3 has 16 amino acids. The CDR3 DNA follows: TGTGCCAGCAGCCCCCGACCGGGACTACGTTACAATGAGCAGTTCTTC. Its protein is CASSPRPGLRYNEQFF.

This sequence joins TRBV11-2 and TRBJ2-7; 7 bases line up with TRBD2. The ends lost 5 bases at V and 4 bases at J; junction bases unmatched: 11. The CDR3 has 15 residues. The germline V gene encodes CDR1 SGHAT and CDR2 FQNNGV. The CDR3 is CASSRASGSLYEQYF. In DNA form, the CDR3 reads TGTGCCAGCAGCCGGGCTAGCGGCTCACTTTACGAGCAGTACTTC.

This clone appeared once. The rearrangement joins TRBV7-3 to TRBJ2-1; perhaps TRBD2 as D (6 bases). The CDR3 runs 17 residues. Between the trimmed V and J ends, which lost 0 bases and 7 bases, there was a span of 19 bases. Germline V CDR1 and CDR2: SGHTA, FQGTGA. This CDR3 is CASSLTLAAGRLNEQFF. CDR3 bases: TGTGCCAGCAGCTTAACGCTGGCGGCGGGAAGACTGAATGAGCAGTTCTTC. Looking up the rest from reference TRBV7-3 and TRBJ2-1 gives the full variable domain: GAGVSQTPSNKVTEKGKYVELRCDPISGHTALYWYRQSLGQGPEFLIYFQGTGAADDSGLPNDRFFAVRPEGSVSTLKIQRTERGDSAVYLCASSLTLAAGRLNEQFFGPGTRLTVL.

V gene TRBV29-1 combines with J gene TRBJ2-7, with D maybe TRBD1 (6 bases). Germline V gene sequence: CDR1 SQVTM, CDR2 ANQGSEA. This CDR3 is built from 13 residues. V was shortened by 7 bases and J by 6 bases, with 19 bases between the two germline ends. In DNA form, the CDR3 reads TGCAGCGCCCGATCAGGGGCGCTGGGCGAGCAGTACTTC. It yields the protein CSARSGALGEQYF.

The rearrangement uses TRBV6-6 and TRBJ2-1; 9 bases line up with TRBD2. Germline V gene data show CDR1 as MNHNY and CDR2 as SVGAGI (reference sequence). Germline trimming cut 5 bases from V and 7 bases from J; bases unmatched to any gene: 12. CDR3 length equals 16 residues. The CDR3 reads CASSPASGVFYNEQFF. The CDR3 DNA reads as TGTGCCAGCAGTCCTGCTAGCGGGGTCTTTTATAATGAGCAGTTCTTC.